This T cell receptor (beta chain) stems from a study of blood T cell repertoires in COVID-19. Per the original methods: Reference gene primer amplification gave estimated nucleated cell counts. Assay used: immunoSEQ multiplex PCR; TCRdb lists only in-frame clones, some missing. V and J calls plus clone size are reproduced from that table; the DNA served to infer D and trimming. The table has 200,000 to 300,000 clones, roughly 84% seen once. V was cut by 2 bases and J by 4 bases, with 5 bases left in between. Germline values: CDR1 MNHEY, CDR2 SMNVEV (reference sequence). The CDR3 spans 12 residues. The TCR was taken from a man aged 55 to 70 with acute or convalescent COVID-19. What was sequenced was peripheral blood. V is TRBV27 and J is TRBJ1-1, with unresolved D. CDR3 region: CASSLRGTEAFF. The CDR3 coding sequence is TGTGCCAGCAGTTTACGGGGCACTGAAGCTTTCTTT.